The clone carrying this T cell receptor (beta chain) appeared a single time. Its target is unknown. The PCR employed 60 Vbeta primers together with 13 Jbeta primers. Profiled with immunoSEQ multiplex PCR; TCRdb holds only in-frame clones, not every one. The sample lists fewer than 150,000 clones; about 80% were seen once. These data originate in a study of cytomegalovirus exposure and HLA in healthy donors. Study-wide results and caveats: With further analysis later on, most CMV-associated TCR beta chains appeared HLA-restricted. Donor immune exposure was known only as CMV serostatus. The authors later found TCR association rates varying by HLA locus, with DRB1 most and HLA-C fewest. TCR beta chains associated with HLA were, in a later analysis, more clonally expanded than equally common others.

This clonotype was obtained from a male donor in good health and CMV-seronegative. What was sequenced was PBMCs.

Written as DNA, the CDR3 is TGTGCCAGCAGCGCACAGGGGGCGGGTGGCTACACCTTC. This sequence encodes CASSAQGAGGYTF. This chain connects TRBV6-6 to TRBJ1-2; 9 bases match TRBD1. The trim removed 6 bases at V and 7 bases at J, leaving 6 bases unmatched. Germline V CDR1 and CDR2: MNHNY, SVGAGI (reference sequence). The CDR3 runs 13 residues.